This T cell receptor beta chain was observed in a study of beta chain features in type 1 diabetes. This clone showed up many times. Its matching antigen is unknown. Sorted CD4+ subsets: naive, central memory, regulatory, stem cell-like memory (CD45RO/CCR7/CD25/CD127/CD95/CD27 panel). The sequenced template was cDNA made from the entire isolated RNA. The assay was immunoSEQ multiplex PCR, and TCRdb's table has in-frame clones only and misses some. The repertoire holds about 710,000 clones, with more than 12% as singletons. Trimming removed 3 bases at V and 2 bases at J, with 11 bases between. The CDR3 totals 16 residues. Germline CDR1 MNHEY, CDR2 SMNVEV (reference sequence). Study conclusions and caveats: Relative to healthy donors, patients appeared to have naive, central memory and Treg TCRB repertoires that were more similar. For type 1 diabetes patients, VDJ junctions showed fewer insertions and more deletions. Moderately but significantly shorter TCRB CDR3s were found in Type 1 diabetes patients in all four CD4+ subsets.

The sequencing input was naive CD4+ T cells from blood. The receptor was derived from a man between 18 and 35 years old with type 1 diabetes. The V and J genes are TRBV27 and TRBJ2-6; tentative D call: TRBD1 (6 bases). In DNA, the CDR3 is TGTGCCAGCAGTTTCGGTAGGGGGACTGGGGCCAACGTCCTGACTTTC. Protein sequence: CASSFGRGTGANVLTF.